These 3 T cell receptor beta chains share one sample of origin, sequenced in a study. TCRdb re-called the RT-PCR reads with MiXCR, one entry per CDR3 protein. The sample carries about 680,000 distinct CDR3 sequences, approximately 15% recorded once. Sequences were obtained from memory CD4+ T cells from blood. These TCRs come from a female donor in good health, serving as a healthy control.

This clonotype showed up just a few times. The CDR3 reads CASSLRLLNEKLFF. CDR3 DNA: TGTGCCAGCAGTTTACGACTGCTTAATGAAAAACTGTTTTTT. V gene TRBV12-3 or TRBV12-4 combines with J gene TRBJ1-4; D is uncertain. The CDR3 is 14 residues long. V lost 2 bases and J lost 4, with 8 bases in between.

Ten or more counts support this clonotype. The chain recombines TRBV10-3 with TRBJ2-7; D is unresolved. Per germline, CDR1 ENHRY and CDR2 SYGVKD. V shed 2 bases and J shed 2 bases, with 4 bases lying between them. The CDR3 consists of 12 residues. The CDR3 is CAISEGPYEQYF. The CDR3 DNA reads as TGTGCCATCAGTGAGGGCCCCTACGAGCAGTACTTC.

The chain recombines TRBV3-1 with TRBJ1-2, with D possibly TRBD1 on 6 matching bases. V shed 3 bases and J shed 7 bases, with 15 bases lying between them. The CDR3 sequence is 14 residues long. The germline V gene encodes CDR1 LGHDT and CDR2 YNNKEL (reference sequence). This CDR3 is CASSQGTQGVGYTF. The CDR3 DNA reads TGTGCCAGCAGCCAGGGGACACAGGGTGTTGGCTACACCTTC.